Presented here are 10 T cell receptor beta chains from one specimen sequenced in a study of cytomegalovirus exposure and HLA in healthy donors. Libraries were prepared by immunoSEQ multiplex PCR; TCRdb keeps only in-frame clonotypes and omits some of them. Among fewer than 300,000 clones listed, roughly 90% were seen once. The sequenced sample was PBMCs. Every receptor here comes from a woman aged 18 to 35 in good health and CMV-seronegative.

This clone has just one count. The rearrangement links TRBV5-1 to TRBJ2-2; D not resolved. Germline V gene lookup returns CDR1 SGHRS and CDR2 YFSETQ. V was trimmed by 7 bases and J by 6 bases, leaving 7 bases between them. This CDR3 is 11 amino acids long. CDR3 bases: TGCGCCAGCTCCTCGGCCGGGGAGCTGTTTTTT. This codes for CASSSAGELFF.

The V gene is TRBV28, the J gene TRBJ2-1, with TRBD2 matching 14 bases. The CDR3 consists of 15 residues. Germline V gene lookup returns CDR1 MDHEN and CDR2 SYDVKM. After removal of 8 bases from V and 6 bases from J, the junction contained 6 bases not matched to a gene. The CDR3 loop reads CASCPGTSGSNEQFF. The CDR3 DNA reads TGTGCCAGCTGTCCCGGGACTAGCGGGAGCAATGAGCAGTTCTTC.

The chain combines TRBV7-3 with TRBJ2-3; TRBD1 agrees at 10 bases. The CDR3 is 15 amino acids. The germline V gene encodes CDR1 SGHTA and CDR2 FQGTGA. Germline trimming cut 6 bases from V and 5 bases from J; bases unmatched to any gene: 8. As DNA, the CDR3 is TGTGCCAGCAGAACGACAGGGGGCGCGGTAGATACGCAGTATTTT. It yields the protein CASRTTGGAVDTQYF.

The V gene is TRBV5-6, the J gene TRBJ2-1, with 7 bases fitting TRBD1. The V and J ends lost 0 bases and 1 base, in that order; junction bases with no gene match: 4. CDR3 length: 16 residues. CDR1 SGHDT and CDR2 YYEEEE come from the germline V gene. The CDR3 loop is CASSLATGKSYNEQFF. CDR3 DNA sequence: TGTGCCAGCAGCTTGGCGACAGGGAAGTCCTACAATGAGCAGTTCTTC.

The rearrangement joins TRBV27 to TRBJ2-5; 11 bases align to TRBD1. CDR3 length: 15 amino acids. V trimming: 5 bases; J trimming: 0 bases; junction bases outside the gene matches: 2. CDR1 is MNHEY and CDR2 is SMNVEV in the germline V gene (reference sequence). In nucleotides, the CDR3 is TGTGCCAGCAGTAGGGACAGGGGGGACCAAGAGACCCAGTACTTC. Its protein is CASSRDRGDQETQYF.

Comments on this clone: The same CDR3 also results from other DNA sequences found in this sample. CDR3 in amino acids: CASSLPGQGTGELFF. CDR3 coding DNA: TGCGCCAGCAGCTTGCCGGGACAGGGAACCGGGGAGCTGTTTTTT. The rearrangement uses TRBV5-1 and TRBJ2-2, with 9 nucleotides matching TRBD1. Germline V gene lookup returns CDR1 SGHRS and CDR2 YFSETQ. The junction had 3 bases not matched to a gene; V was cut back by 1 base and J by 5 bases. The CDR3 length is 15 residues. The variable domain in full, with the rest retrieved from reference TRBV5-1 and TRBJ2-2, is KAGVTQTPRYLIKTRGQQVTLSCSPISGHRSVSWYQQTPGQGLQFLFEYFSETQRNKGNFPGRFSGRQFSNSRSEMNVSTLELGDSALYLCASSLPGQGTGELFFGEGSRLTVL.

The rearrangement uses TRBV7-6 and TRBJ1-2; maybe TRBD1 (6 bases). The CDR3 has 14 residues. The V end lost 5 bases, the J end lost 8 bases, and 18 bases lay between the germline ends. The germline gives CDR1 SGHVS, CDR2 FNYEAQ. DNA of the CDR3: TGTGCCAGCAGCCCCAGCATGGGGGCTTGGGGCTACACCTTC. Translating it yields CASSPSMGAWGYTF.

V and J are TRBV11-2 and TRBJ1-3; TRBD1 might be the D (5 bases). The CDR3 has 15 residues. Trimming removed 6 bases at V and 0 bases at J, with 12 bases between. Germline CDR1 reads SGHAT; CDR2 reads FQNNGV. The CDR3 coding sequence is TGTGCCAGCAGGTCGGGGGGGAGCTCTGGAAACACCATATATTTT. Translating it yields CASRSGGSSGNTIYF.

The rearrangement links TRBV9 to TRBJ1-1, with 8 positions matching TRBD1. CDR1 SGDLS and CDR2 YYNGEE come from the germline V gene. V shed 0 bases and J 5 bases; nucleotides not matched to a gene: 0. The CDR3 is 13 amino acids. The CDR3 protein is CASSVGTGTEAFF. The CDR3 bases are TGTGCCAGCAGCGTAGGGACAGGGACTGAAGCTTTCTTT. Variable domain in full (rest from reference TRBV9 and TRBJ1-1): DSGVTQTPKHLITATGQRVTLRCSPRSGDLSVYWYQQSLDQGLQFLIQYYNGEERAKGNILERFSAQQFPDLHSELNLSSLELGDSALYFCASSVGTGTEAFFGQGTRLTVV.

The chain joins TRBV5-6 to TRBJ2-1; 7 positions match TRBD2. Germline CDR1 SGHDT, CDR2 YYEEEE. The CDR3 consists of 15 residues. V was clipped by 2 bases and J by 2 bases; unmatched bases: 4. The CDR3 sequence: CASSLTGGPYNEQFF. In DNA form, the CDR3 reads TGTGCCAGCAGCTTAACGGGAGGCCCCTACAATGAGCAGTTCTTC.